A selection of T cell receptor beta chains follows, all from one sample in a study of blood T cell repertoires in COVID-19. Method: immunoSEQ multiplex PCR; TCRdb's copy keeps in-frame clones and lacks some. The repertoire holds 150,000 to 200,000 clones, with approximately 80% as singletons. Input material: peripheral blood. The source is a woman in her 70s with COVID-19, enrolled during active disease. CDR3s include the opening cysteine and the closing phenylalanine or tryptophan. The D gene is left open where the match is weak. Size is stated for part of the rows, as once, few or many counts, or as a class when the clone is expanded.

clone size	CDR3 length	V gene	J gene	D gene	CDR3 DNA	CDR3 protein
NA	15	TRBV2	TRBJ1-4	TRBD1	TGTGCCAGCATTGGACAGGGCGCAACTAATGAAAAACTGTTTTTT	CASIGQGATNEKLFF
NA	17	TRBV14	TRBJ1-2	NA	TGTGCCAGCAGCCAAGTAGCATCGGGGATAGCTAACTATGGCTACACCTTC	CASSQVASGIANYGYTF
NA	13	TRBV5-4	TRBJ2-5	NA	TGTGCCAGCAGCTTGGAGGGGCTAGAGACCCAGTACTTC	CASSLEGLETQYF
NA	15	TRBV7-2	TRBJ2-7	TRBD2	TGTGCCAGCAGCTCTAGCGGGATGGCATCCGACGAGCAGTACTTC	CASSSSGMASDEQYF
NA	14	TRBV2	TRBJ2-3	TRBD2	TGTGCCAAAACCGGGACTAGCGGGAGAGATACGCAGTATTTT	CAKTGTSGRDTQYF
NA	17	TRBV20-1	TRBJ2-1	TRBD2	TGCAGTGCCAGTTTGGGGACTAGCGGGAGGACCGTAAATGAGCAGTTCTTC	CSASLGTSGRTVNEQFF
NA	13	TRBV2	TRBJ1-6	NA	TGTGCCAGCACACAGGGACGGCCGGCACCCCTCCACTTT	CASTQGRPAPLHF
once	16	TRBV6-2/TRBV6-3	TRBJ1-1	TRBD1	TGTGCCAGCAGTACTGGGACAGGGATAATGAACACTGAAGCTTTCTTT	CASSTGTGIMNTEAFF
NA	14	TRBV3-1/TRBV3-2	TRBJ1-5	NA	TGTGCCAGCAGCCAAGGTGAGATCAATCAGCCCCAGCATTTT	CASSQGEINQPQHF
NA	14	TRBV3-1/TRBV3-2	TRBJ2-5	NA	TGTGCCAGCAGCCAAGGGTCAGGGAAGGAGACCCAGTACTTC	CASSQGSGKETQYF
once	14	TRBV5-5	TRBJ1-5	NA	TGTGCCAGCAGCCTGGCAGGGGGCAATCAGCCCCAGCATTTT	CASSLAGGNQPQHF
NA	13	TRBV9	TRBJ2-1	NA	TGTGCCAGCAGCGCCTCAGGGGCGGGTGAGCAGTTCTTC	CASSASGAGEQFF
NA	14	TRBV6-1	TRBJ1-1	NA	TGTGCCAGCAGTGAAGCTTCGGGGAACACTGAAGCTTTCTTT	CASSEASGNTEAFF
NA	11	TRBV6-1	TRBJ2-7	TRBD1	TGTGCCAGCAGTGACAGGGGGTTTTGGTACTTC	CASSDRGFWYF
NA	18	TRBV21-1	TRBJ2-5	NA	TGTGCCAGCAGCAAAGAGGGGACAGGGATCAGATGCCAAGAGACCCAGTACTTC	CASSKEGTGIRCQETQYF
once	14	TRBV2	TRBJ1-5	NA	TGTGCCAGCAGCCTTCTAGGGGCAAATCAGCCCCAGCATTTT	CASSLLGANQPQHF
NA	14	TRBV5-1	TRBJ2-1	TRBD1	TGCGCCAGCAGCTTGGGAGGACAGGGCAATGAGCAGTTCTTC	CASSLGGQGNEQFF
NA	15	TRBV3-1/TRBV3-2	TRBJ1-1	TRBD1	TGTGCCAGCAGCCATTCGGACAGGGTGGGCACTGAAGCTTTCTTT	CASSHSDRVGTEAFF
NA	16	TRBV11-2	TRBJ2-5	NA	TGTGCCAGCAGCTTAGAGGGGCGGACGGGCCAAGAGACCCAGTACTTC	CASSLEGRTGQETQYF
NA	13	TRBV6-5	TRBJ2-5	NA	TGTGCCAGCAGTCGGACAACACAAGAGACCCAGTACTTC	CASSRTTQETQYF
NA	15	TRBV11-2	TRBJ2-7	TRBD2	TGTGCCAGCAGTTTCCCACTAGCGGTAGGGGACGAGCAGTACTTC	CASSFPLAVGDEQYF
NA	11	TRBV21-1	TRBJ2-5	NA	TGTGCCAGCAGCTCGCGGCCGACCCAGTACTTC	CASSSRPTQYF
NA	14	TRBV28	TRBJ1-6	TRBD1	TGTGCCAGCATTAGGGGACAGTACGGGTCACCCCTCCACTTT	CASIRGQYGSPLHF
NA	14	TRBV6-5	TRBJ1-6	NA	TGTGCCAGCAGTCCTAGCGGTTGGGCTTTAGCCCTCCACTTT	CASSPSGWALALHF
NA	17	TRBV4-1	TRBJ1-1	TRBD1	TGCGCCAGCAGCCAAGATCTTACAGGGGTCTTTAACACTGAAGCTTTCTTT	CASSQDLTGVFNTEAFF
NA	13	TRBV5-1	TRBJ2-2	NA	TGCGCCAGCAGCCTTCGAGAGACCGGGGAGCTGTTTTTT	CASSLRETGELFF
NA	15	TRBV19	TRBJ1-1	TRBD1	TGTGCCAGTAGTAGGTTGACTACAGGGGATCCTGAAGCTTTCTTT	CASSRLTTGDPEAFF
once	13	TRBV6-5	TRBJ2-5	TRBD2	TGTGCCAGCAGGGGACTAGCGGTAGAGACCCAGTACTTC	CASRGLAVETQYF